The clone carrying this TCR beta chain was recorded only once. The junction and the germline gene differ at one end; a read error may be behind it. The use of a sample-barcoded 5' primer and a J-beta primer mix characterized a second PCR of about 7 to 12 cycles. Each CDR3 protein gets one entry after TCRdb re-called the 5' RACE reads with MiXCR. The sample carries approximately 940,000 distinct CDR3 sequences, around 48% recorded once. Germline CDR1 reads DFQATT; CDR2 reads SNEGSKA (reference sequence). This CDR3 contains 15 residues. The data belong to a study of blood T cells in healthy people across ages. Those donating, healthy Caucasian individuals from Russia, were aged roughly 6 to 100. Researchers collected about 10 milliliters of peripheral blood from every single donor.

The specimen sequenced was blood. The chain is built from TRBV20-1 and TRBJ2-2, with D perhaps assigned TRBD1 or TRBD2 (6 bases each). This receptor was obtained from a man aged 30 to 39 in good health. The CDR3 DNA sequence: TGCAGTGCTAGAGACCCCAGGGGAGGTTCCGGGGGGCTGTTTTTT. Translation gives CSARDPRGGSGGLFF.